These 10 T cell receptor beta chains share one sample of origin, sequenced in a study of Graves' ophthalmopathy and Graves' hyperthyroidism. Amplifying from RNA transcripts, the study obtained TCR beta CDR3 regions. Amplification began with first-round RT-PCR using HTBI primers, then second-round multiplex PCR was performed. TCRdb passed the multiplex PCR reads through MiXCR, listing each CDR3 protein once. The sample yields about 500,000 distinct CDR3 sequences, under 45% seen once. The specimen sequenced was peripheral blood or thyroid tissue (not recorded which). The source of these receptors is an adult man with Graves' hyperthyroidism.

The V gene is TRBV6-5, the J gene TRBJ1-5; 10 bases are a match to TRBD1. Unmatched junction bases numbered 9, after V lost 6 bases and J lost 7 bases. The germline V gene has CDR1 MNHEY and CDR2 SVGAGI. This CDR3 comprises 15 residues. DNA for the CDR3: TGTGCCAGCAGCTCCGGGACAGGGGAGGAACAGCCCCAGCATTTT. This gives the protein CASSSGTGEEQPQHF.

The chain joins TRBV7-6 to TRBJ2-5; D not certain. The CDR3 consists of 15 residues. Germline-derived CDR1 and CDR2 are SGHVS and FNYEAQ. Trimming took 4 bases from V and 3 from J, leaving 15 bases between them. CDR3 sequence (DNA): TGTGCCAGCAGCTCGGGCCAGGTTAAAAAAGAGACCCAGTACTTC. Translating gives CASSSGQVKKETQYF.

Of note for this clonotype: Mismatch with germline at one junction end may stem from a read error. The chain recombines TRBV10-3 with TRBJ1-1; no reliable D call. Germline V gives CDR1 ENHRY, CDR2 SYGVKD. The CDR3 length is 8 residues. The CDR3 sequence: CAISEGRF. The CDR3 coding sequence is TGTGCCATCAGTGAGGGGCGATTT.

This chain links TRBV29-1 with TRBJ2-7, with D maybe TRBD1 (6 bases). Germline lookup yields CDR1 SQVTM and CDR2 ANQGSEA. This CDR3 is 16 amino acids long. Trimming left V 2 bases short and J 0 bases short, with 17 bases between. CDR3 region: CSVEKQQGDYSYEQYF. Here the CDR3 DNA reads TGCAGCGTTGAAAAACAACAGGGTGACTACTCCTACGAGCAGTACTTC.

A few counts support this clonotype. The genes are TRBV6-5 and TRBJ2-2; possible D gene TRBD1, 6 bases. Germline V gene data show CDR1 as MNHEY and CDR2 as SVGAGI. The CDR3 is made up of 15 amino acids. V lost 5 bases and J lost 6, with 16 bases in between. CDR3 residues: CASSQDSTGSGELFF. DNA of the CDR3: TGTGCCAGCAGTCAGGACAGTACGGGATCCGGGGAGCTGTTTTTT.

The chain uses TRBV28 and TRBJ1-1, with a weak D call TRBD1 (6 bases). V lost 8 bases to trimming and J lost 3 bases, with 13 bases between them. The germline CDR1 and CDR2 sequences are MDHEN and SYDVKM. This CDR3 has 13 amino acids. CDR3 coding DNA: TGTGCCAGCTTCACAGGGTCGGACACTGAAGCTTTCTTT. Protein product: CASFTGSDTEAFF.

CDR3 DNA: TGTGCCACCAGTGCCCCAGGTGGACAGGGAGGAATCTGTGGGTACACCTTC. It translates to CATSAPGGQGGICGYTF. V and J are TRBV24-1 and TRBJ1-2; 8 bases line up with TRBD1. The CDR3 is made up of 17 amino acids. The germline V gene has CDR1 KGHDR and CDR2 SFDVKD. The V segment lost 5 bases and the J segment 11 bases; nucleotides outside the gene matches: 21.

This clonotype has just a few counts. The rearrangement links TRBV4-1 to TRBJ1-2; 7 bases align to TRBD1. CDR1 MGHRA and CDR2 YSYEKL come from the germline V gene. The V segment lost 4 bases and the J segment 6 bases; nucleotides outside the gene matches: 8. The CDR3 spans 14 residues. The CDR3 nucleotides are TGCGCCAGCAGCCCTCCGGGACAGTCAGATGGCTACACCTTC. It specifies CASSPPGQSDGYTF.

This clonotype has ten or more counts. The rearrangement uses TRBV6-5 and TRBJ1-2, with TRBD1 as a possible D gene (6 bases). The germline V and J ends were trimmed by 6 bases and 8 bases, with 13 bases remaining between them. Looked up from germline, CDR1 is MNHEY and CDR2 is SVGAGI. The CDR3 extends over 12 amino acids. CDR3: CASSTQGYGYTF. CDR3 coding DNA: TGTGCCAGCAGCACACAGGGCTACGGCTACACCTTC.

This clonotype occurred a few times. This clone may be a read error of a much larger clone one base away. The chain recombines TRBV5-1 with TRBJ1-5; D is ambiguous. The CDR3 is 13 residues long. Germline V lookup: CDR1 SGHRS, CDR2 YFSETQ. Trimming pared 4 bases from V and 4 bases from J, leaving 9 bases between. The CDR3 DNA reads as TGCGCCAGCAGCCAAGCCGTGAATCAGCCCCAGCATTTT. Residues: CASSQAVNQPQHF.